This T cell receptor (beta chain) was identified in a study of molecular identifiers for immune sequencing clone quantification. The CDR3 has 12 residues. Trimming took 0 bases from V and 9 from J, leaving 7 bases between them. Germline V lookup: CDR1 SGHNT, CDR2 YYREEE (reference sequence). TCRdb re-derived calls from the PCR reads in MiXCR, one entry per CDR3 protein. The table lists hundreds of thousands of distinct CDR3 sequences, over 25% of them singletons, with about 0.84% in the top ten. The sequencing input was naive CD8+ T cells from blood, with Jurkat cell RNA spiked in. Subset here: FACS-sorted CD8+CD4-CCR7+CD45RA+ naive T cells. The V and J genes are TRBV5-4 and TRBJ2-1; no clear D. The TCR originated in a human donor in good health. Some libraries in this study had Jurkat cell RNA spiked in. The CDR3, as DNA: TGTGCCAGCAGCTTGGCCCCATTTGAGCAGTTCTTC. It specifies CASSLAPFEQFF.